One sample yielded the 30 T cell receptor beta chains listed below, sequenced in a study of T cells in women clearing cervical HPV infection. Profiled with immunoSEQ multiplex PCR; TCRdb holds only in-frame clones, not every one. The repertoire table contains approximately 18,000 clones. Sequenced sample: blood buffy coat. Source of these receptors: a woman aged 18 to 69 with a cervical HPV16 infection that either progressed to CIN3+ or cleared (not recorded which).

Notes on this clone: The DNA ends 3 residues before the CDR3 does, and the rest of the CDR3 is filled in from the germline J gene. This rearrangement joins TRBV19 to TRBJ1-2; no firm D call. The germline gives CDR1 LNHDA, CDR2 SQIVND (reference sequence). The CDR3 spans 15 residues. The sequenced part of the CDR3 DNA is TGTGCCAGTAGTATCCACAAGTCCCCTGGCGGCGGC. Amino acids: CASSIHKSPGGG. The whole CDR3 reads CASSIHKSPGGGYTF.

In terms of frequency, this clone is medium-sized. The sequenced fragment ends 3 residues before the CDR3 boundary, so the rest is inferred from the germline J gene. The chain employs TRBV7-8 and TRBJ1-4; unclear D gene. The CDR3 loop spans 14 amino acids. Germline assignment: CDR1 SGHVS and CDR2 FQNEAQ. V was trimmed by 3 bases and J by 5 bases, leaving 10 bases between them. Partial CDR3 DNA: TGTGCCAGCAGCTTTAGGGTGGAGAATGAAAAA. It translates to CASSFRVENEK. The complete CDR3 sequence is CASSFRVENEKLFF.

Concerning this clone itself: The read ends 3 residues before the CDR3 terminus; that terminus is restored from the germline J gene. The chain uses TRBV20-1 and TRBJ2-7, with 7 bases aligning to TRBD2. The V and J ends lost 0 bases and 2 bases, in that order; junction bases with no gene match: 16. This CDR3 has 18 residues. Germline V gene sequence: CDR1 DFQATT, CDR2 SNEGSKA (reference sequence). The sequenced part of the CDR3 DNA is TGCAGTGCTAGAGAACCACCCGGGGGTGCGGGGGAACCCTACGAG. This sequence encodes CSAREPPGGAGEPYE. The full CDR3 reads CSAREPPGGAGEPYEQYF.

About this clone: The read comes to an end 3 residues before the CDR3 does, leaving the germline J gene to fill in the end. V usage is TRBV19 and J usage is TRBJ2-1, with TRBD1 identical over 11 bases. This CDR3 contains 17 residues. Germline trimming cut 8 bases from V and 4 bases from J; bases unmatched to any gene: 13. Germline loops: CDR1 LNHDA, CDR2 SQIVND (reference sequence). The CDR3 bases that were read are TGTGCCAGTTCGGACAGGGGGCCAGTCCTATATTACAATGAG. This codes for CASSDRGPVLYYNE. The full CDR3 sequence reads CASSDRGPVLYYNEQFF.

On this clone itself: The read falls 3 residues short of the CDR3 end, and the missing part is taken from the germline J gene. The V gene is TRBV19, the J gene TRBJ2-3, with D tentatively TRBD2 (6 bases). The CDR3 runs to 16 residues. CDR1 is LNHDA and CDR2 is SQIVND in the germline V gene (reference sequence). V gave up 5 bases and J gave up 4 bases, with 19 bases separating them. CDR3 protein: CASSGDGHPSADTQYF. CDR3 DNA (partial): TGTGCCAGTAGTGGGGATGGCCACCCTAGCGCAGATACG.

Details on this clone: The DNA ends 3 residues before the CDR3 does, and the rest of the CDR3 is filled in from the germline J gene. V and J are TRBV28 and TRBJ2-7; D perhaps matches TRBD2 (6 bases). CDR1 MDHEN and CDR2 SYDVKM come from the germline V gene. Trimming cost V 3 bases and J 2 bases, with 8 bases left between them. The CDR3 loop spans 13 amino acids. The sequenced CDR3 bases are TGTGCCAGCAGTTTTCGGGGGACCTACGAG. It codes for CASSFRGTYE. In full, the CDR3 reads CASSFRGTYEQYF.

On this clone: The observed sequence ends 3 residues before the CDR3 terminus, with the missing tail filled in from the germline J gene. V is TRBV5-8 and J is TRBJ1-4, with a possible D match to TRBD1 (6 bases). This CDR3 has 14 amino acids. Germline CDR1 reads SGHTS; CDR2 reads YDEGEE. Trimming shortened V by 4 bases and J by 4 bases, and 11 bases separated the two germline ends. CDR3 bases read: TGTGCCAGCAGCCATGGACAGATTAATGAAAAA. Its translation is CASSHGQINEK. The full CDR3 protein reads CASSHGQINEKLFF.

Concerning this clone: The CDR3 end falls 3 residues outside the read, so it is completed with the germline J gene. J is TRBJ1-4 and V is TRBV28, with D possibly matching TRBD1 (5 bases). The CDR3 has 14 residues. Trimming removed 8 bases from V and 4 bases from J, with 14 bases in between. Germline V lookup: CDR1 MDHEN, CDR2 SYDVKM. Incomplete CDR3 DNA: TGTGCCAGCGAGAATGGAGGGGTTAATGAAAAA. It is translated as CASENGGVNEK. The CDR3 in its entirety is CASENGGVNEKLFF.

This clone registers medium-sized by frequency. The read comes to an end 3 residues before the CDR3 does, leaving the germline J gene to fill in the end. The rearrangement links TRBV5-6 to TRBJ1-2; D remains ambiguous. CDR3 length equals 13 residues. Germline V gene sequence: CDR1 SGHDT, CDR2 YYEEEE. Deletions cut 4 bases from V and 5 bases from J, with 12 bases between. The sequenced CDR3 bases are TGTGCCAGCAGCCGAACAAACTATTATGGC. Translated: CASSRTNYYG. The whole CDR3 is CASSRTNYYGYTF. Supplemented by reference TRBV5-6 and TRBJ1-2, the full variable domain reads DAGVTQSPTHLIKTRGQQVTLRCSPKSGHDTVSWYQQALGQGPQFIFQYYEEEERQRGNFPDRFSGHQFPNYSSELNVNALLLGDSALYLCASSRTNYYGYTFGSGTRLTVV.

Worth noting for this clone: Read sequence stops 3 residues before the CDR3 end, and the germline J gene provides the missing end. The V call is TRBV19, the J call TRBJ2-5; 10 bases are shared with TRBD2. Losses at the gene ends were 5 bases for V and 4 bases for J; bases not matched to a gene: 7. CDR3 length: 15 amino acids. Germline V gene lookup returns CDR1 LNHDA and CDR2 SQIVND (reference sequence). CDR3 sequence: CASSWLAGEGETQYF. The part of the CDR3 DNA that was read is TGTGCCAGTAGTTGGCTAGCGGGAGAAGGAGAGACC.

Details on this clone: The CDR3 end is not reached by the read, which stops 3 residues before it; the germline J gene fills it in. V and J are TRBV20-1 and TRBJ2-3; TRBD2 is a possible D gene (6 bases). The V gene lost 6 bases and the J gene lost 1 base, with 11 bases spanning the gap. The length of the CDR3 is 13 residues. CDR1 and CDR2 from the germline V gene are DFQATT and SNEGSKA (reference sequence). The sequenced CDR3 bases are TGCAGTGCCTGGAGGGGAGGCACAGATACG. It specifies CSAWRGGTDT. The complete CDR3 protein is CSAWRGGTDTQYF.

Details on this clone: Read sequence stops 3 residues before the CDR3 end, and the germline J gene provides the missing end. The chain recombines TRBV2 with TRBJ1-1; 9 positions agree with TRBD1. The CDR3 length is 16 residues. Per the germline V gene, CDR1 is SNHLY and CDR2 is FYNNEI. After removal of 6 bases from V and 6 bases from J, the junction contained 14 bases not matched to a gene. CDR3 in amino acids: CASSLKRQGGFSEAFF. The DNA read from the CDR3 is TGTGCCAGCAGCCTCAAAAGACAGGGGGGGTTCTCTGAA.

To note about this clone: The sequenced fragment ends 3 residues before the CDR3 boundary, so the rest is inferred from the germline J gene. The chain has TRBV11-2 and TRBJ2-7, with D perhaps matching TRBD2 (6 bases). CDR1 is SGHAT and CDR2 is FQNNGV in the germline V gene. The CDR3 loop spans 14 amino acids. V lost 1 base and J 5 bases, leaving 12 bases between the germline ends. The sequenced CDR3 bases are TGTGCCAGCAGCTTAGTGCGGGGATTCCACGAG. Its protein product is CASSLVRGFHE. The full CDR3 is CASSLVRGFHEQYF.

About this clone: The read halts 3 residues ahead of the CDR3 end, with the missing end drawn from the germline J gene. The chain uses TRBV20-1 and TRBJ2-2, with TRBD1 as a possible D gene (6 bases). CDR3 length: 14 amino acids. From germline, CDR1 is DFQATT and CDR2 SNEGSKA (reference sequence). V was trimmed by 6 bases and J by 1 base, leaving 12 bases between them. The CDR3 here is CSALPTGNTGELFF. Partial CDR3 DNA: TGCAGTGCGCTCCCGACAGGGAACACCGGGGAG.

This CDR3 is CASSHRGSSGNTIYF. CDR3 DNA (partial): TGTGCCAGCAGCCACCGCGGTAGCTCTGGAAACACC. The V call is TRBV14, the J call TRBJ1-3; D remains unclear. The read terminates 3 residues ahead of where the CDR3 ends, so the germline J gene completes it. CDR1 is SGHDN, CDR2 FVKESK, per germline. CDR3 size: 15 residues. Trimming removed 3 bases at V and 0 bases at J, with 9 bases between.

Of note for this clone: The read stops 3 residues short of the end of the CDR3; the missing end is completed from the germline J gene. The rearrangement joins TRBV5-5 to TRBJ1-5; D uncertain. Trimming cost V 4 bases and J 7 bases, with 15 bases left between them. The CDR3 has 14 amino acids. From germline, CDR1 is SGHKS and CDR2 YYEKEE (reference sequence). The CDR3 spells CASSLLRLGQPQHF. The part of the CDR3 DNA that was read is TGTGCCAGCAGCCTTCTGAGGTTAGGGCAGCCC.

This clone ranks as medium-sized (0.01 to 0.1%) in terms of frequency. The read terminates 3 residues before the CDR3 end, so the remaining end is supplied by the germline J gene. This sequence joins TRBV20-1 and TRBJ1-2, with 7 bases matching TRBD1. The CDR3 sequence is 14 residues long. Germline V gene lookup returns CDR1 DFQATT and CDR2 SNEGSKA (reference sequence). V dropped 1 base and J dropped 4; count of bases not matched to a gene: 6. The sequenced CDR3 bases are TGCAGTGCTAGAGGCCCGACAGGGCGCTATGGC. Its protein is CSARGPTGRYG. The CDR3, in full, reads CSARGPTGRYGYTF.

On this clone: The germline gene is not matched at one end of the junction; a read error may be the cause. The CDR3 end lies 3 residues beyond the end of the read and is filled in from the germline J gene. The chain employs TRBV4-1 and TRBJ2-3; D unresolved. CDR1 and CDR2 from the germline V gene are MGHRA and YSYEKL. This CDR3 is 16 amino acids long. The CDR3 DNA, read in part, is TGCACCAGCAGCCAGCCGTGCGGTTCCTCCACAGATACG. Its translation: CTSSQPCGSSTDT. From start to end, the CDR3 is CTSSQPCGSSTDTQYF.

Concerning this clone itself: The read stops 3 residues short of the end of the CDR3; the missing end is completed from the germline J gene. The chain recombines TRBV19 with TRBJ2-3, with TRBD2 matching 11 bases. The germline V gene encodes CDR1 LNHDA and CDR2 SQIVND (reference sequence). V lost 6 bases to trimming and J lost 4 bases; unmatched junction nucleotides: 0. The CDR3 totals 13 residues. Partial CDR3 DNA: TGTGCCAGTAGACTAGCGGGAGCAGATACG. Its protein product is CASRLAGADT. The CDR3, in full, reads CASRLAGADTQYF. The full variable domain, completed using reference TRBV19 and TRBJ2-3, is DGGITQSPKYLFRKEGQNVTLSCEQNLNHDAMYWYRQDPGQGLRLIYYSQIVNDFQKGDIAEGYSVSREKKESFPLTVTSAQKNPTAFYLCASRLAGADTQYFGPGTRLTVL.

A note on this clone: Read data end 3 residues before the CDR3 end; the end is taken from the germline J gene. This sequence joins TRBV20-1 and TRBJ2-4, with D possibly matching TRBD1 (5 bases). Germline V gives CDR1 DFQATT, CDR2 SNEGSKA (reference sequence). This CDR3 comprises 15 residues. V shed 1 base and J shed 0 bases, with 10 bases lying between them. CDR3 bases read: TGCAGTGCTAGAGTGGCCAGGGCAGCCAAAAACATT. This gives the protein CSARVARAAKNI. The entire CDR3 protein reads CSARVARAAKNIQYF.

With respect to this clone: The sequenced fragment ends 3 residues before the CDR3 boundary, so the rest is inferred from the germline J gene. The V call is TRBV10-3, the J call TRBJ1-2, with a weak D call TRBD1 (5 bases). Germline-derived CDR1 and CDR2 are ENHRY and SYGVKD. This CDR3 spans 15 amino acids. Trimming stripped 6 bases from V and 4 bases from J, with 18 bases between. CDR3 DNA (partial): TGTGCCATCAGGGAAGAGGGGCTGTCGATCTATGGC. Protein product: CAIREEGLSIYG. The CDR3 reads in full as CAIREEGLSIYGYTF.

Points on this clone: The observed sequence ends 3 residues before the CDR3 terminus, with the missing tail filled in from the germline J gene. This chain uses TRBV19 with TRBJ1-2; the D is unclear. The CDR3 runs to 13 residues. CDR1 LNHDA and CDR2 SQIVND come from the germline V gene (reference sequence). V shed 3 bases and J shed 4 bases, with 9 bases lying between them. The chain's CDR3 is CASSIGHVYGYTF. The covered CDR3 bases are TGTGCCAGTAGTATTGGCCACGTCTATGGC.

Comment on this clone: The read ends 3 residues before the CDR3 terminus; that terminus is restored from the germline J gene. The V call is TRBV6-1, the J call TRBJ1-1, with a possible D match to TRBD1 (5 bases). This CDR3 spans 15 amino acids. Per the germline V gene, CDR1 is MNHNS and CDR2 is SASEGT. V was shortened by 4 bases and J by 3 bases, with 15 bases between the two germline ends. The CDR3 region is CASSAPAGLDTEAFF. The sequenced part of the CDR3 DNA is TGTGCCAGCAGTGCCCCGGCAGGGTTGGACACTGAA.

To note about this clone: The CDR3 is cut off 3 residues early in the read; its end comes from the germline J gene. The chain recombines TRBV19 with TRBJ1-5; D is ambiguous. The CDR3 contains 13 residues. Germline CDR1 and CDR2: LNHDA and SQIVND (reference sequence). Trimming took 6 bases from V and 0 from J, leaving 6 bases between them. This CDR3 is CASSPYSNQPQHF. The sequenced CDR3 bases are TGTGCCAGTAGCCCTTATAGCAATCAGCCC.

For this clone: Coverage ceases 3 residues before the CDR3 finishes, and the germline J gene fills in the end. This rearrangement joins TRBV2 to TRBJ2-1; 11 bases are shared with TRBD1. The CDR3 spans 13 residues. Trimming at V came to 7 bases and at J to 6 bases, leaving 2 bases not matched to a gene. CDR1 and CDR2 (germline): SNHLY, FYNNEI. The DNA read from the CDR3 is TGTGCCAGCACCGGGACAGGGGGCAATGAG. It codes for CASTGTGGNE. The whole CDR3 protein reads CASTGTGGNEQFF.

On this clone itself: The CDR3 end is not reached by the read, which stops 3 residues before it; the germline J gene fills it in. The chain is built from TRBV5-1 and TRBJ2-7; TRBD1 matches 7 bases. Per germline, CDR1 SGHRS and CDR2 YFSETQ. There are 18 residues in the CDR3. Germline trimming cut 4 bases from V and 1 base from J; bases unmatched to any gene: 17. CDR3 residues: CASSPNPTDREVSYEQYF. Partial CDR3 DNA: TGCGCCAGCAGCCCGAATCCGACCGACAGGGAAGTATCCTACGAG.

CDR3 DNA (partial): TGTGCCATCGGGACAGGGGGACGCGAAAAA. Protein: CAIGTGGREK. In full, the CDR3 is CAIGTGGREKLFF. The chain joins TRBV19 to TRBJ1-4, with 11 bases matching TRBD1. The missing CDR3 end, 3 residues past where the read stops, is filled in from the germline J gene. This CDR3 contains 13 residues. V gave up 10 bases and J gave up 8 bases; unmatched junction bases: 6. Germline V lookup: CDR1 LNHDA, CDR2 SQIVND (reference sequence).

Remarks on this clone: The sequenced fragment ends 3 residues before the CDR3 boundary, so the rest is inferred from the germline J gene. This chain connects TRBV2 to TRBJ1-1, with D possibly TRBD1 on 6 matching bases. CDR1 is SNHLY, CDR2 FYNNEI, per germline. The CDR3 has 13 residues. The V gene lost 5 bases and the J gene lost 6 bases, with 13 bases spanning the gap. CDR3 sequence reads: CASSSTGFAEAFF. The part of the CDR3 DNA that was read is TGTGCCAGCAGTTCTACAGGGTTCGCTGAA.

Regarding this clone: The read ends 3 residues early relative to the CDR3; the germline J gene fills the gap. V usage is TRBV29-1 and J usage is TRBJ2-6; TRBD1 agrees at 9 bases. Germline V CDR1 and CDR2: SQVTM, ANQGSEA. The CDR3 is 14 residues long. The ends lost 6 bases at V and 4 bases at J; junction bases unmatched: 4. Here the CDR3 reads CSVGDRAGANVLTF. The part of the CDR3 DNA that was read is TGCAGCGTGGGGGACAGGGCCGGGGCCAACGTC.

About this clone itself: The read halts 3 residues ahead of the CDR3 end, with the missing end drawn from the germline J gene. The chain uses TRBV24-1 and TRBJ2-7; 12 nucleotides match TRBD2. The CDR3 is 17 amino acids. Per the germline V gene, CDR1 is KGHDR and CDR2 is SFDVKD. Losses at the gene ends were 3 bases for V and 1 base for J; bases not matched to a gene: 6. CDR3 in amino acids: CATSDTPGLAGSYEQYF. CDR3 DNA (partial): TGTGCCACCAGTGATACCCCAGGACTAGCGGGGTCCTACGAG.